The T cell receptor (beta chain) described here comes from a study of cytomegalovirus exposure and HLA in healthy donors. Study background: There were approximately 80 million unique TCRs (from HLA-typed donors) in an early data release. Points from the study as a whole: Several of the most significant clusters appeared, in a later analysis, to be linked to common viral pathogens.

13 Jbeta primers and 60 Vbeta primers were used for the PCR. This table comes from immunoSEQ multiplex PCR, and its TCRdb copy is limited to in-frame clones, with some not included. The sample carries 100,000 to 150,000 clones, roughly 68% recorded once. A note on this clone: The antigen is not known.

J lost 3 bases, V lost 7 bases, and 5 bases had no gene match. CDR1 MNHEY and CDR2 SMNVEV come from the germline V gene (reference sequence). The CDR3 is 13 residues long. Sequences were obtained from PBMCs. This chain links TRBV27 with TRBJ1-2; 7 positions agree with TRBD1. The receptor was isolated from a woman aged 50 to 60 in good health and CMV-seropositive. In nucleotides, the CDR3 is TGTGCCAGCAAACAGGGGATAGACTATGGCTACACCTTC. Translation: CASKQGIDYGYTF.